A single sample gave rise to the 26 T cell receptor beta chains below, sequenced in a study of T-cell memory formation after mild COVID-19 (dated by TCRdb to the early 2020s). The library was obtained by 5' RACE. Sequencing was performed on an Illumina NovaSeq 6000. TCRdb reprocessing: public reads trimmed at Q25 with fastp, clones called with MiXCR, in-frame beta chains kept. Every CDR3 protein is listed once, alongside the most common genes and DNA of its rows. The sample records approximately 60,000 distinct CDR3 sequences, 9.3% of which are singletons. The ten biggest clones cover 1.1% of the sample. Source material: PBMCs or a T cell subset sorted from them (not recorded which). The receptor set was obtained from a man in his late teens or twenties who had mild COVID-19 (a few samples of this study predate the infection). The sample titles of this study are shuffled in the database, so cell type and time point are left out; the donor was told from shared clones.

The rearrangement links TRBV20-1 to TRBJ2-3; TRBD1 matches 9 bases. The V segment lost 7 bases and the J segment 5 bases; nucleotides outside the gene matches: 4. Germline V CDR1 and CDR2: DFQATT, SNEGSKA (reference sequence). The CDR3 sequence is 12 residues long. CDR3 nucleotides: TGCAGTGAACAGGGGGCCGGAGATACGCAGTATTTT. Protein: CSEQGAGDTQYF.

This clonotype was found a few times. CDR3 nucleotide sequence: TGTGCCTGGGGGCAGCAAGAGACCCAGTACTTC. Translation: CAWGQQETQYF. The rearrangement links TRBV30 to TRBJ2-5; no clear D. The CDR3 is 11 amino acids. Germline loops: CDR1 GTSNPN, CDR2 SVGIG (reference sequence). The V end lost 5 bases, the J end lost 2 bases, and 6 bases lay between the germline ends.

A few counts support this clonotype. The gene calls are TRBV24-1 and TRBJ2-2, with D tentatively TRBD1 (5 bases). CDR3 size: 14 residues. The V gene lost 4 bases and the J gene lost 0 bases, with 5 bases spanning the gap. Germline CDR1 and CDR2: KGHDR and SFDVKD. The CDR3 DNA sequence: TGTGCCACCAGTGAGACAGCGAACACCGGGGAGCTGTTTTTT. This codes for CATSETANTGELFF.

This clonotype was counted ten times or more. V usage is TRBV5-1 and J usage is TRBJ2-3; the match to TRBD2 covers 9 bases. The CDR3 has 14 residues. With V trimmed by 4 bases and J by 8 bases, 8 bases remained unmatched. The germline CDR1 and CDR2 sequences are SGHRS and YFSETQ. The CDR3 nucleotides are TGCGCCAGCAGCGAGAGCGGGGGGCCTGGTACGCAGTATTTT. Its translation: CASSESGGPGTQYF.

This clonotype was seen only a few times. This chain links TRBV18 with TRBJ2-7, with 9 nucleotides matching TRBD1. Germline CDR1 KGHSH, CDR2 LQKENI. V shed 6 bases, J shed 5 bases, and the junction held 11 bases outside the gene matches. This CDR3 spans 15 amino acids. The CDR3 DNA follows: TGTGCCAGCTCCACCACGCCGGGACAGGGCCACGAGCAGTACTTC. Residues: CASSTTPGQGHEQYF.

The gene calls are TRBV18 and TRBJ2-7; TRBD2 agrees at 7 bases. CDR3 size: 14 residues. Germline V gene sequence: CDR1 KGHSH, CDR2 LQKENI. V was pared by 2 bases and J by 3 bases, with 4 bases of the junction left unmatched. The CDR3 DNA follows: TGTGCCAGCTCACCAGGGCTAGCGGACTACGAGCAGTACGTC. Translation: CASSPGLADYEQYV.

This clonotype was detected only a few times. The rearrangement uses TRBV4-2 and TRBJ1-1; D not resolved. The CDR3 is 13 residues long. Germline assignment: CDR1 LGHNA and CDR2 YNFKEQ. Trimming pared 3 bases from V and 6 bases from J, leaving 11 bases between. CDR3 nucleotide sequence: TGTGCCAGCAGCCAGCCGGGTTACCCTGAAGCTTTCTTT. This codes for CASSQPGYPEAFF.

V is TRBV27 and J is TRBJ2-1; 7 bases agree with TRBD2. J lost 12 bases, V lost 3 bases, and 8 bases had no gene match. The germline CDR1 and CDR2 sequences are MNHEY and SMNVEV (reference sequence). This CDR3 spans 13 amino acids. DNA for the CDR3: TGTGCCAGCAGTTTCACTAAGACTAGCTCGCAGTTCTTC. Amino acid sequence: CASSFTKTSSQFF.

This clonotype was detected many times. The chain carries TRBV20-1 and TRBJ2-1, with D possibly being TRBD2 (6 bases). The V end lost 2 bases, the J end lost 8 bases, and 7 bases lay between the germline ends. Germline lookup yields CDR1 DFQATT and CDR2 SNEGSKA (reference sequence). The CDR3 is made up of 11 amino acids. The CDR3 sequence: CSARREDEQFF. In nucleotides, the CDR3 is TGCAGTGCTAGAAGGGAGGATGAGCAGTTCTTC.

The chain joins TRBV29-1 to TRBJ1-1; D gene ambiguous. The CDR3 length is 10 residues. V was cut by 8 bases and J by 10 bases, with 14 bases left in between. The germline V gene has CDR1 SQVTM and CDR2 ANQGSEA. The CDR3 DNA reads TGCAGCATTTCGGAAGTCCGAGCTTTCTTT. Amino acids: CSISEVRAFF.

This chain connects TRBV20-1 to TRBJ1-5, with TRBD1 matching 7 bases. This CDR3 contains 14 residues. V lost 5 bases and J lost 4; bases outside the gene matches: 8. CDR1 is DFQATT, CDR2 SNEGSKA, per germline (reference sequence). The CDR3 DNA reads TGCAGTGCTGAACGACAGGGAGCAAATCAGCCCCAGCATTTT. It translates to CSAERQGANQPQHF.

The chain employs TRBV29-1 and TRBJ2-5; tentatively, D is TRBD1 (6 bases). Trimming pared 4 bases from V and 5 bases from J, leaving 11 bases between. This CDR3 region has 12 residues. Germline loops: CDR1 SQVTM, CDR2 ANQGSEA. The CDR3 reads CSVGRGGETQYF. The CDR3 DNA is TGCAGCGTTGGAAGAGGGGGTGAGACCCAGTACTTC.

There are a few counts of this clonotype. The genes are TRBV7-2 and TRBJ2-6; 8 bases match TRBD1. Germline V gene sequence: CDR1 SGHTA, CDR2 FQGNSA. This CDR3 contains 19 residues. The V segment lost 0 bases and the J segment 1 base; nucleotides outside the gene matches: 8. CDR3 protein: CASSLATDRARSGANVLTF. CDR3 DNA: TGTGCCAGCAGCTTAGCCACGGACAGGGCTAGGTCTGGGGCCAACGTCCTGACTTTC.

Only a few counts were recorded for this clonotype. The chain carries TRBV6-2 or TRBV6-3 and TRBJ2-2; 11 nucleotides align to TRBD1. J gave up 5 bases and V 4 bases, and 9 bases lay outside the gene matches. There are 17 residues in the CDR3. The germline CDR1 and CDR2 sequences are MNHEY and SVGEGT. The CDR3 region is CASSFSGQGVPTGELFF. The CDR3 bases are TGTGCCAGCAGTTTTTCGGGACAGGGGGTGCCAACCGGGGAGCTGTTTTTT.

J is TRBJ2-3 and V is TRBV29-1; TRBD1 matches 7 bases. The V gene's germline CDR1 is SQVTM and CDR2 ANQGSEA. Germline trimming cut 6 bases from V and 0 bases from J; bases unmatched to any gene: 9. CDR3 length equals 15 residues. The CDR3 nucleotides are TGCAGCGTATCGACAGGGTCTACTAGCACAGATACGCAGTATTTT. Translated, it gives CSVSTGSTSTDTQYF.

The chain is built from TRBV7-2 and TRBJ1-2; D not certain. CDR1 and CDR2 (germline): SGHTA, FQGNSA. V was clipped by 0 bases and J by 1 base, with 0 bases between them. The CDR3 is made up of 12 amino acids. CDR3 DNA sequence: TGTGCCAGCAGCTTAGCTAACTATGGCTACACCTTC. Its protein is CASSLANYGYTF.

This clonotype was observed a handful of times. The V and J genes are TRBV20-1 and TRBJ1-6; TRBD1 might be the D (5 bases). V gave up 0 bases and J gave up 6 bases, with 12 bases separating them. The CDR3 totals 15 residues. Germline V CDR1 and CDR2: DFQATT, SNEGSKA (reference sequence). The DNA of the CDR3 is TGCAGTGCTAGAGATGGCGGACAAATTAATTCACCCCTCCACTTT. This gives the protein CSARDGGQINSPLHF.

This clonotype was counted ten times or more. The V gene is TRBV6-6, the J gene TRBJ2-7; D unclear. CDR1 and CDR2 (germline): MNHNY, SVGAGI (reference sequence). Trimming left V 6 bases short and J 6 bases short, with 15 bases between. The CDR3 has 13 amino acids. CDR3 sequence (DNA): TGTGCCAGCAGCCGGTTTGGGTCGTTCGAGCAGTACGTC. As protein: CASSRFGSFEQYV.

This clonotype occurred a few times. The chain carries TRBV28 and TRBJ2-3; 11 nucleotides align to TRBD2. The CDR3 runs 17 residues. V trimming: 4 bases; J trimming: 2 bases; junction bases outside the gene matches: 8. In germline, CDR1 is MDHEN, CDR2 SYDVKM. Here the CDR3 DNA reads TGTGCCAGCAGTTCCCCCCCGACTAGCGGGGACACAGATACGCAGTATTTT. Amino acids: CASSSPPTSGDTDTQYF.

This clonotype was counted between two and nine times. The rearrangement uses TRBV6-5 and TRBJ1-2; TRBD1 aligns across 9 bases. This CDR3 spans 18 amino acids. Germline CDR1 MNHEY, CDR2 SVGAGI. Losses at the gene ends were 0 bases for V and 8 bases for J; bases not matched to a gene: 16. This chain's CDR3 is CASSYSGTGPLRKVGYTF. CDR3 nucleotides: TGTGCCAGCAGTTACTCGGGGACAGGGCCCCTAAGAAAGGTCGGCTACACCTTC.

This clonotype was counted at least ten times. The gene calls are TRBV5-1 and TRBJ2-2, with 8 bases lining up with TRBD1. Germline V lookup: CDR1 SGHRS, CDR2 YFSETQ. This CDR3 is 16 amino acids long. Trimming at V came to 0 bases and at J to 5 bases, leaving 6 bases not matched to a gene. Here the CDR3 DNA reads TGCGCCAGCAGCTTGGATCAGGGGGCGAGGACCGGGGAGCTGTTTTTT. Protein: CASSLDQGARTGELFF.

This clonotype was observed many times. This chain connects TRBV5-1 to TRBJ1-5; D is unresolved. The V end lost 0 bases, the J end lost 7 bases, and 11 bases lay between the germline ends. The germline V gene encodes CDR1 SGHRS and CDR2 YFSETQ. This CDR3 has 14 amino acids. The CDR3 loop reads CASSLEGPRQPQHF. The CDR3 nucleotides read TGCGCCAGCAGCTTGGAAGGGCCAAGGCAGCCCCAGCATTTT. The full variable domain, in which reference TRBV5-1 and TRBJ1-5 provide the parts outside the CDR3, is KAGVTQTPRYLIKTRGQQVTLSCSPISGHRSVSWYQQTPGQGLQFLFEYFSETQRNKGNFPGRFSGRQFSNSRSEMNVSTLELGDSALYLCASSLEGPRQPQHFGDGTRLSIL.

This sequence joins TRBV6-1 and TRBJ2-6, with TRBD1 identical over 7 bases. Trimming at V came to 7 bases and at J to 1 base, leaving 7 bases not matched to a gene. CDR1 MNHNS and CDR2 SASEGT come from the germline V gene. CDR3 length: 16 residues. CDR3 region: CASKGPQGSGANVLTF. In nucleotides, the CDR3 is TGTGCCAGCAAGGGTCCACAGGGGTCTGGGGCCAACGTCCTGACTTTC.

This clonotype has at least ten counts. The genes are TRBV7-9 and TRBJ2-3; TRBD2 matches at 11 bases. V was pared by 5 bases and J by 2 bases, with 9 bases of the junction left unmatched. The CDR3 covers 17 residues. CDR1 and CDR2 from the germline V gene are SEHNR and FQNEAQ (reference sequence). Here the CDR3 DNA reads TGTGCCAGCAGCGCCAAACCTAGCGGGGGGTACACAGATACGCAGTATTTT. It specifies CASSAKPSGGYTDTQYF.

The chain employs TRBV29-1 and TRBJ2-4; 7 positions agree with TRBD1. The V segment lost 7 bases and the J segment 6 bases; nucleotides outside the gene matches: 6. CDR1 is SQVTM and CDR2 is ANQGSEA in the germline V gene. CDR3 length equals 12 residues. The CDR3 DNA reads TGCAGCGCAATCCGGGACAGAAACATTCAGTACTTC. It specifies CSAIRDRNIQYF.

This clonotype has at least ten counts. The V and J genes are TRBV5-1 and TRBJ2-6; D gene uncertain. This CDR3 is 15 amino acids long. V was pared by 1 base and J by 0 bases, with 5 bases between. CDR1 and CDR2 (germline): SGHRS, YFSETQ. CDR3 in amino acids: CASSLTVSGANVLTF. The DNA of the CDR3 is TGCGCCAGCAGCTTGACAGTCTCTGGGGCCAACGTCCTGACTTTC. Drawing the rest from reference TRBV5-1 and TRBJ2-6, the complete variable domain is KAGVTQTPRYLIKTRGQQVTLSCSPISGHRSVSWYQQTPGQGLQFLFEYFSETQRNKGNFPGRFSGRQFSNSRSEMNVSTLELGDSALYLCASSLTVSGANVLTFGAGSRLTVL.